This T cell receptor beta chain was documented in a study of shared clonotypes between healthy human individuals. Method: immunoSEQ multiplex PCR; TCRdb's copy keeps in-frame clones and lacks some. Of a few million clones in the sample, approximately 94% are singletons; the top ten hold 0.13% to 0.15%. The CDR3 is 20 amino acids. The ends lost 6 bases at V and 3 bases at J; junction bases unmatched: 20. Germline V gene sequence: CDR1 MDHEN, CDR2 SYDVKM. This clone was detected once. Sequencing was done on a sample of naive CD4+ T cells sorted from blood. The sample's subset: CD45RA+ positively selected. This sequence was found in a man younger than 35 in good health. This rearrangement joins TRBV28 to TRBJ1-2; 12 bases are a match to TRBD1. CDR3 residues: CASRGRDRGRKGSSDYGYTF. The CDR3 DNA sequence: TGTGCCAGCAGGGGACGGGACAGGGGGCGCAAGGGGTCTTCGGACTATGGCTACACCTTC.